This TCR beta chain stems from a study of CD8+CD57+ T cells in acquired aplastic anemia. Using genomic DNA as the template, TCR beta VDJ and CDR3 profiling was carried out. MiXCR was run by TCRdb on the reads, yielding one entry per CDR3 protein. The table includes 200,000 to 250,000 distinct CDR3 sequences, over 60% detected once. Germline assignment: CDR1 ENHRY and CDR2 SYGVKD. V was shortened by 8 bases and J by 4 bases, with 16 bases between the two germline ends. The CDR3 is made up of 14 amino acids. This TCR was sampled from a human donor in good health. V is TRBV10-3 and J is TRBJ2-3; either TRBD1 or TRBD2 may supply D (5 bases each). The sequencing input was sorted CD4+, CD8+, or CD8+CD57+ T cells (not recorded which) from PBMCs. CDR3 region: CAIADSGSSDTQYF. The CDR3 DNA reads as TGTGCCATCGCAGACAGCGGAAGCTCAGATACGCAGTATTTT.